This TCR beta chain was captured in a study of shared clonotypes between healthy human individuals. Every subset's genomic DNA went evenly onto several immunoSEQ plates. Profiling relied on immunoSEQ multiplex PCR, and the TCRdb table lists in-frame clones only, not all of them. The sample contains about a million clones, around 77% of which appear only once. Study-level results: Larger estimated richness was generally recorded for naive subsets relative to memory subsets. Collection of samples was limited to blood; tissue repertoires likely differ. Represented diversity (both genetic and exposure-history) was limited by the small number of donors.

To note about this clone: The antigen is not known.

Sequencing was done on a sample of memory CD4+ T cells from PBMCs. Noted subset: CD45RA-negative fraction. The clonotype was recovered from a man aged 18 to 29 in good health. Some clones in this sample may be carry-over from other donors' samples.

CDR3 loop: CASSSFGLAGNEQFF. The CDR3 DNA sequence: TGTGCCAGCAGCTCTTTTGGACTAGCGGGAAATGAGCAGTTCTTC. The chain links TRBV5-4 to TRBJ2-1, with 12 positions matching TRBD2. The J segment lost 7 bases and the V segment lost 3 bases, leaving 5 bases of the junction unmatched. The CDR3 length is 15 residues. CDR1 is SGHNT and CDR2 is YYREEE in the germline V gene (reference sequence).